One and the same sample provided the 15 T cell receptor beta chains below, sequenced in a study of OX40 agonist ivuxolimab in advanced cancers. Libraries were prepared by immunoSEQ multiplex PCR; TCRdb keeps only in-frame clonotypes and omits some of them. The sample has 30,000 to 45,000 clones, around four fifths seen once; the top ten hold around 20%. The specimen was CD4+ or CD8+ T cells sorted from blood, collected in a trial of the OX40 agonist ivuxolimab. The receptors stem from an adult with an advanced solid tumor such as melanoma, head and neck, liver or kidney cancer.

V is TRBV9 and J is TRBJ1-2; D possibly corresponds to TRBD1 (5 bases). Germline CDR1 and CDR2: SGDLS and YYNGEE. The germline V and J ends were trimmed by 6 bases and 5 bases, with 20 bases remaining between them. This CDR3 comprises 15 residues. The CDR3 reads CASTKRPTDPYGYTF. The CDR3 DNA reads TGTGCCAGCACCAAGCGGCCGACAGACCCTTATGGCTACACCTTC.

This clone was picked up one time. The chain uses TRBV6-6 and TRBJ1-4; the match to TRBD1 covers 8 bases. The CDR3 contains 15 residues. Unmatched junction bases numbered 7, after V lost 7 bases and J lost 3 bases. Germline loops: CDR1 MNHNY, CDR2 SVGAGI (reference sequence). The DNA for the CDR3 is TGTGCCAGCATCAAAGGACAGGGTCCTAATGAAAAACTGTTTTTT. Encoded protein: CASIKGQGPNEKLFF.

The V call is TRBV10-3, the J call TRBJ1-2; D call uncertain. The CDR3 sequence is 16 residues long. V lost 4 bases to trimming and J lost 0 bases, with 15 bases between them. CDR1 and CDR2 (germline): ENHRY, SYGVKD. CDR3 loop: CAISAARGDSNYGYTF. The CDR3, as DNA: TGTGCCATCAGTGCGGCCAGAGGCGATTCTAACTATGGCTACACCTTC.

The V and J genes are TRBV14 and TRBJ2-7, with 9 bases that match TRBD2. The CDR3 totals 16 residues. Trimming cost V 4 bases and J 1 base; bases outside gene matches: 8. Germline V gene sequence: CDR1 SGHDN, CDR2 FVKESK. The CDR3 bases are TGTGCCAGCAGCCCCCTGGGGGCGGGAGGGTCCTACGAGCAGTACTTC. It specifies CASSPLGAGGSYEQYF.

CDR3 amino acids: CASSFPTAEAGNTIYF. In DNA, the CDR3 is TGTGCCAGCAGTTTCCCGACGGCGGAGGCTGGAAACACCATATATTTT. The J gene is TRBJ1-3, the V gene TRBV28; D call uncertain. Deletions cut 3 bases from V and 2 bases from J, with 14 bases between. Germline V gene sequence: CDR1 MDHEN, CDR2 SYDVKM. The CDR3 spans 16 residues.

The chain joins TRBV11-2 to TRBJ2-7; D is possibly TRBD1 (6 bases). The length of the CDR3 is 14 residues. The V end lost 2 bases, the J end lost 3 bases, and 11 bases lay between the germline ends. Germline CDR1 is SGHAT and CDR2 is FQNNGV. The CDR3 is CASSLLDRYYEQYF. The CDR3 DNA reads TGTGCCAGCAGCTTATTGGACAGATACTACGAGCAGTACTTC.

V gene TRBV6-5 combines with J gene TRBJ2-2; the D call may be TRBD1 or TRBD2 (5 bases each). Germline CDR1 MNHEY, CDR2 SVGAGI. V was shortened by 5 bases and J by 3 bases, with 13 bases between the two germline ends. The CDR3 extends over 15 amino acids. The CDR3 nucleotides are TGTGCCAGCAGTGGGACCGAAATTCACACCGGGGAGCTGTTTTTT. This codes for CASSGTEIHTGELFF.

The chain couples TRBV4-1 to TRBJ1-6; 9 bases fit TRBD1. The ends lost 1 base at V and 0 bases at J; junction bases unmatched: 4. The CDR3 is made up of 18 amino acids. Germline V lookup: CDR1 MGHRA, CDR2 YSYEKL. In DNA, the CDR3 is TGCGCCAGCAGCCAAGGGGACAGGGCGGTCTCCTATAATTCACCCCTCCACTTT. It yields the protein CASSQGDRAVSYNSPLHF.

The chain carries TRBV5-4 and TRBJ2-5; weak D call: TRBD1 (5 bases). The J call may be incorrect, as the DNA end agrees better with TRBJ2-7. The CDR3 consists of 13 residues. Germline loops: CDR1 SGHNT, CDR2 YYREEE (reference sequence). For the CDR3, the DNA is TGTGCCAGCAGCGATAGGGGCTCCTACGAGCAGTACTTC. Its protein is CASSDRGSYEQYF.

The gene calls are TRBV13 and TRBJ2-5; the match to TRBD2 covers 9 bases. The assigned J gene may be wrong: the sequence end matches TRBJ2-7 better. This CDR3 comprises 14 residues. Germline V lookup: CDR1 PRHDT, CDR2 FYEKMQ (reference sequence). CDR3 sequence reads: CASSLLAGNYEQYF. The CDR3, as DNA: TGTGCCAGCAGCTTACTAGCGGGAAACTACGAGCAGTACTTC.

The rearrangement links TRBV7-2 to TRBJ1-2; unclear D gene. This CDR3 comprises 15 residues. V gave up 6 bases and J gave up 0 bases, with 14 bases separating them. CDR1 and CDR2 (germline): SGHTA, FQGNSA. The CDR3 region has the DNA TGTGCCAGCAGACCCACTGGACGGACTAACTATGGCTACACCTTC. Its protein is CASRPTGRTNYGYTF.

This clone turned up a few times. CDR3 sequence reads: CASSMGRQPQHF. The CDR3 nucleotides read TGTGCCAGTAGTATGGGTAGGCAGCCCCAGCATTTT. The J gene is TRBJ1-5, the V gene TRBV19; D not certain. V was shortened by 3 bases and J by 7 bases, with 7 bases between the two germline ends. Germline CDR1 LNHDA, CDR2 SQIVND (reference sequence). CDR3 length: 12 amino acids.

The table lists this clone with a few counts. V usage is TRBV4-1 and J usage is TRBJ1-4; tentatively, D is TRBD1 (6 bases). This CDR3 is built from 14 residues. The germline V gene has CDR1 MGHRA and CDR2 YSYEKL. Deletions cut 0 bases from V and 9 bases from J, with 11 bases between. CDR3 in DNA: TGCGCCAGCAGCCAAGAAAGTGGACAGAAAAAACTGTTTTTT. Translation gives CASSQESGQKKLFF.

V gene TRBV19 combines with J gene TRBJ2-5, with 7 nucleotides matching TRBD1. From germline, CDR1 is LNHDA and CDR2 SQIVND (reference sequence). V was clipped by 1 base and J by 4 bases; unmatched bases: 3. The CDR3 contains 14 residues. CDR3 sequence reads: CASSIGGGAETQYF. The DNA for the CDR3 is TGTGCCAGTAGTATAGGAGGGGGCGCAGAGACCCAGTACTTC.

The chain employs TRBV29-1 and TRBJ1-2; D gene ambiguous. The ends were cut back, 4 bases at V and 0 bases at J, with 9 bases in the middle. Germline V gene lookup returns CDR1 SQVTM and CDR2 ANQGSEA. The CDR3 is 13 residues long. The CDR3 DNA is TGCAGCGTTGCACACTCCCCTAACTATGGCTACACCTTC. Protein: CSVAHSPNYGYTF.